A single sample gave rise to the 27 T cell receptor beta chains below, sequenced in a study of blood T cell repertoires in COVID-19. Repertoires were generated with immunoSEQ multiplex PCR, while TCRdb's copy carries only in-frame clones and drops some. The sample comprises around 200,000 clones, about 81% of which are singletons, and about a tenth rests with the top ten. Material: PBMCs or T cells enriched from blood (not recorded which). All receptors come from a middle-aged man who had recovered from COVID-19.

The V gene is TRBV3-1 (or the pseudogene TRBV3-2), the J gene TRBJ2-3; D unclear. Germline V CDR1 and CDR2: LGHDT, YNNKEL (reference sequence). This CDR3 is 12 amino acids long. Trimming pared 1 base from V and 6 bases from J, leaving 5 bases between. CDR3 amino acids: CASSQVEDTQYF. CDR3 sequence (DNA): TGTGCCAGCAGCCAAGTGGAGGATACGCAGTATTTT.

V is TRBV28 and J is TRBJ2-2; D not certain. The germline gives CDR1 MDHEN, CDR2 SYDVKM. This CDR3 has 13 residues. V was cut by 8 bases and J by 1 base, with 8 bases left in between. The CDR3 region is CASRFGNTGELFF. The DNA for the CDR3 is TGTGCCAGCCGGTTCGGGAACACCGGGGAGCTGTTTTTT.

This rearrangement joins TRBV6-5 to TRBJ1-6, with 7 bases lining up with TRBD1. The CDR3 extends over 14 amino acids. V dropped 6 bases and J dropped 10; count of bases not matched to a gene: 9. The germline CDR1 and CDR2 sequences are MNHEY and SVGAGI. The CDR3 coding sequence is TGTGCCAGCAGGACAGGGTCTAACGGGTCACCCCTCCACTTT. Translation gives CASRTGSNGSPLHF.

CDR3 region: CASSLKAGDTYEQYF. The CDR3 bases are TGCGCCAGCAGCCTCAAGGCAGGGGATACCTACGAGCAGTACTTC. V is TRBV5-1 and J is TRBJ2-7; D perhaps matches TRBD1 (6 bases). The V and J ends lost 4 bases and 2 bases respectively, with 16 bases between them. Germline loops: CDR1 SGHRS, CDR2 YFSETQ. The CDR3 consists of 15 residues.

The chain couples TRBV5-1 to TRBJ2-1, with 7 bases fitting TRBD2. The V gene end was trimmed by 7 bases and the J gene end by 0 bases; junction bases not matched to a gene: 7. The CDR3 contains 15 residues. CDR1 is SGHRS and CDR2 is YFSETQ in the germline V gene. As DNA, the CDR3 is TGCGCCAGCGCAGGCGGGAGAAGCTCCTACAATGAGCAGTTCTTC. Protein sequence: CASAGGRSSYNEQFF.

This clone occurred a few times. The gene calls are TRBV5-1 and TRBJ1-5; D is undetermined. The germline V gene has CDR1 SGHRS and CDR2 YFSETQ. This CDR3 comprises 12 residues. V was pared by 2 bases and J by 6 bases, with 6 bases between. In nucleotides, the CDR3 is TGCGCCAGCAGCTTAAGTAGTCAGCCCCAGCATTTT. It yields the protein CASSLSSQPQHF. Filled out from reference TRBV5-1 and TRBJ1-5, the complete variable domain reads KAGVTQTPRYLIKTRGQQVTLSCSPISGHRSVSWYQQTPGQGLQFLFEYFSETQRNKGNFPGRFSGRQFSNSRSEMNVSTLELGDSALYLCASSLSSQPQHFGDGTRLSIL.

This chain joins TRBV7-2 and TRBJ1-6, with TRBD1 matching 7 bases. V gave up 4 bases and J gave up 1 base; unmatched junction bases: 4. Germline loops: CDR1 SGHTA, CDR2 FQGNSA. The CDR3 spans 16 residues. The CDR3 spells CASSSQGVSYNSPLHF. CDR3 nucleotides: TGTGCCAGCAGCTCCCAGGGGGTTTCCTATAATTCACCCCTCCACTTT.

J is TRBJ2-1 and V is TRBV28; D not certain. Germline-derived CDR1 and CDR2 are MDHEN and SYDVKM. This CDR3 region has 12 residues. Trimming cost V 1 base and J 10 bases, with 8 bases left between them. In DNA, the CDR3 is TGTGCCAGCAGTTTATCCCCTAGGGAGCAGTTCTTC. Encoded protein: CASSLSPREQFF.

The rearrangement joins TRBV6-1 to TRBJ1-2, with 7 bases fitting TRBD1. CDR1 is MNHNS and CDR2 is SASEGT in the germline V gene. The length of the CDR3 is 16 residues. Trimming cost V 4 bases and J 3 bases; bases outside gene matches: 11. The CDR3 here is CASSGQITGEYYGYTF. Here the CDR3 DNA reads TGTGCCAGCAGTGGACAGATTACAGGGGAGTACTATGGCTACACCTTC.

V and J are TRBV6-6 and TRBJ1-4; no firm D call. The V end was cut by 8 bases, the J end by 8 bases, with 18 bases between. The CDR3 is 14 amino acids. Germline V gene lookup returns CDR1 MNHNY and CDR2 SVGAGI (reference sequence). CDR3: CASQTGPAKEKLFF. Written as DNA, the CDR3 is TGTGCCAGCCAGACGGGTCCAGCGAAGGAAAAACTGTTTTTT.

The chain uses TRBV9 and TRBJ1-2; TRBD1 might be the D (6 bases). Trimming took off 0 bases at V and 4 bases at J, with 13 bases between the two ends. This CDR3 contains 15 residues. CDR1 and CDR2 from the germline V gene are SGDLS and YYNGEE. The CDR3 spells CASSVVAGGGYGYTF. CDR3 sequence (DNA): TGTGCCAGCAGCGTAGTAGCGGGGGGCGGCTATGGCTACACCTTC. The variable domain in full, with the rest retrieved from reference TRBV9 and TRBJ1-2, is DSGVTQTPKHLITATGQRVTLRCSPRSGDLSVYWYQQSLDQGLQFLIQYYNGEERAKGNILERFSAQQFPDLHSELNLSSLELGDSALYFCASSVVAGGGYGYTFGSGTRLTVV.

This clone was counted a single time. The gene calls are TRBV27 and TRBJ1-5; no clear D. The CDR3 consists of 14 residues. Germline V gene data show CDR1 as MNHEY and CDR2 as SMNVEV (reference sequence). V lost 5 bases to trimming and J lost 0 bases, with 8 bases between them. This CDR3 reads CASSLAPSNQPQHF. The CDR3 nucleotides are TGTGCCAGCAGTCTAGCTCCTAGCAATCAGCCCCAGCATTTT.

V and J are TRBV6-4 and TRBJ2-1; D might be TRBD1 (5 bases). V lost 8 bases and J lost 5, with 16 bases in between. Per germline, CDR1 MRHNA and CDR2 SNTAGT. The CDR3 length is 14 residues. CDR3 sequence reads: CASAIRRGNNEQFF. For the CDR3, the DNA is TGTGCCAGCGCCATTAGAAGGGGTAACAATGAGCAGTTCTTC.

The chain combines TRBV27 with TRBJ2-7, with 10 positions matching TRBD1. CDR1 is MNHEY and CDR2 is SMNVEV in the germline V gene (reference sequence). The CDR3 runs 16 residues. V shed 2 bases and J 3 bases; nucleotides not matched to a gene: 7. The CDR3 region is CASSLRPGQGFYEQYF. The CDR3 DNA reads as TGTGCCAGCAGTTTACGTCCGGGACAGGGGTTCTACGAGCAGTACTTC.

This clone was detected once. V usage is TRBV7-7 and J usage is TRBJ2-3; 8 bases agree with TRBD2. Looked up from germline, CDR1 is SSHAT and CDR2 is FNYEAQ (reference sequence). This CDR3 has 15 amino acids. V trimming: 0 bases; J trimming: 5 bases; junction bases outside the gene matches: 4. DNA for the CDR3: TGTGCCAGCAGCTTAGCCAGCGGGAGTGTAGATACGCAGTATTTT. Translating it yields CASSLASGSVDTQYF.

This clone was seen many times. DNA for the CDR3: TGTGCCAGCAGCCCATCCCCCGGTGGTGGCTACACCTTC. Protein sequence: CASSPSPGGGYTF. The chain is built from TRBV7-6 and TRBJ1-2, with D unresolved. The CDR3 has 13 residues. Trimming left V 5 bases short and J 7 bases short, with 14 bases between. The germline V gene encodes CDR1 SGHVS and CDR2 FNYEAQ.

This clone was counted a single time. This chain links TRBV23-1 with TRBJ1-5; D is unclear. TRBV23-1 qualifies as an ORF whose function is uncertain. This CDR3 is 16 amino acids long. Trimming removed 1 base from V and 6 bases from J, with 16 bases in between. The CDR3 loop reads CASSQLDLGRCQPQHF. Written as DNA, the CDR3 is TGCGCCAGCAGTCAATTAGACCTAGGTAGGTGTCAGCCCCAGCATTTT.

The chain carries TRBV24-1 and TRBJ1-6; weak D call: TRBD1 (6 bases). Trimming stripped 9 bases from V and 5 bases from J, with 13 bases between. Germline CDR1 is KGHDR and CDR2 is SFDVKD. The CDR3 runs to 14 residues. CDR3 loop: CATPAGEHNSPLHF. DNA of the CDR3: TGTGCCACCCCCGCAGGGGAACATAATTCACCCCTCCACTTT.

CDR3 bases: TGTGCCAGCAGTTTCGGCCAGGGCGACTATGGCTACACCTTC. Its translation is CASSFGQGDYGYTF. V is TRBV27 and J is TRBJ1-2, with a possible D match to TRBD1 (5 bases). V shed 3 bases and J shed 3 bases, with 11 bases lying between them. The CDR3 is 14 residues long. The germline gives CDR1 MNHEY, CDR2 SMNVEV (reference sequence).

The chain recombines TRBV18 with TRBJ1-4, with 8 positions matching TRBD1. V trimming: 2 bases; J trimming: 8 bases; junction bases outside the gene matches: 1. The V gene's germline CDR1 is KGHSH and CDR2 LQKENI. The CDR3 is 13 amino acids. CDR3 loop: CASSPGQGEKLFF. As DNA, the CDR3 is TGTGCCAGCTCACCAGGACAGGGAGAAAAACTGTTTTTT. Full variable domain (remainder filled in from reference TRBV18 and TRBJ1-4): NAGVMQNPRHLVRRRGQEARLRCSPMKGHSHVYWYRQLPEEGLKFMVYLQKENIIDESGMPKERFSAEFPKEGPSILRIQQVVRGDSAAYFCASSPGQGEKLFFGSGTQLSVL.

This chain uses TRBV7-3 with TRBJ1-3; D is ambiguous. The V gene lost 2 bases and the J gene lost 0 bases, with 14 bases spanning the gap. Germline-derived CDR1 and CDR2 are SGHTA and FQGTGA. This CDR3 comprises 17 residues. The CDR3 DNA reads as TGTGCCAGCAGCTTAGATCCGATGCGCCCCTCTGGAAACACCATATATTTT. It is translated as CASSLDPMRPSGNTIYF.

The rearrangement links TRBV11-2 to TRBJ2-1, with a tentative D call TRBD2 (6 bases). Deletions cut 4 bases from V and 3 bases from J, with 16 bases between. This CDR3 has 16 residues. The germline CDR1 and CDR2 sequences are SGHAT and FQNNGV. The DNA of the CDR3 is TGTGCCAGCAGCTCCCTGCCTAGCGCAAGCTACAATGAGCAGTTCTTC. It is translated as CASSSLPSASYNEQFF.

The genes are TRBV2 and TRBJ2-1; weak D call: TRBD1 (6 bases). The CDR3 is 10 amino acids. Germline CDR1 reads SNHLY; CDR2 reads FYNNEI. V lost 9 bases and J 7 bases, leaving 7 bases between the germline ends. The CDR3 DNA is TGTGCCAGTACAGGGAATGAGCAGTTCTTC. Its protein is CASTGNEQFF.

The CDR3 DNA reads TGTGCCAGCAGCCAAAGAACTACCAGACGGGATTACTCTGGAAACACCATATATTTT. Amino acid sequence: CASSQRTTRRDYSGNTIYF. The chain combines TRBV7-8 with TRBJ1-3; no reliable D call. The CDR3 spans 19 residues. V was shortened by 5 bases and J by 0 bases, with 23 bases between the two germline ends. Germline loops: CDR1 SGHVS, CDR2 FQNEAQ.

This clone showed up just a few times. The chain carries TRBV24-1 and TRBJ2-1, with 11 bases identical to TRBD2. Germline CDR1 is KGHDR and CDR2 is SFDVKD. This CDR3 comprises 15 residues. V shed 4 bases and J 9 bases; nucleotides not matched to a gene: 7. The DNA for the CDR3 is TGTGCCACCAGTGAATCGGGACTAGCGGCGGGTGAGCAGTTCTTC. Its protein is CATSESGLAAGEQFF.

V is TRBV24-1 and J is TRBJ2-7, with 9 bases fitting TRBD1. J lost 3 bases, V lost 3 bases, and 5 bases had no gene match. The V gene's germline CDR1 is KGHDR and CDR2 SFDVKD. The CDR3 length is 15 residues. The CDR3 protein is CATSDETGGVYEQYF. The CDR3 DNA reads as TGTGCCACCAGTGATGAAACAGGGGGCGTCTACGAGCAGTACTTC.

This rearrangement joins TRBV2 to TRBJ1-5, with TRBD1 matching 8 bases. CDR3 size: 14 residues. The germline gives CDR1 SNHLY, CDR2 FYNNEI. Trimming took 8 bases from V and 3 from J; bases not matched to a gene: 6. The CDR3 protein is CASAYRGFNQPQHF. CDR3 bases: TGTGCCAGCGCTTACAGGGGGTTCAATCAGCCCCAGCATTTT. Using reference TRBV2 and TRBJ1-5 for the parts outside the CDR3, the full variable domain is EPEVTQTPSHQVTQMGQEVILRCVPISNHLYFYWYRQILGQKVEFLVSFYNNEISEKSEIFDDQFSVERPDGSNFTLKIRSTKLEDSAMYFCASAYRGFNQPQHFGDGTRLSIL.